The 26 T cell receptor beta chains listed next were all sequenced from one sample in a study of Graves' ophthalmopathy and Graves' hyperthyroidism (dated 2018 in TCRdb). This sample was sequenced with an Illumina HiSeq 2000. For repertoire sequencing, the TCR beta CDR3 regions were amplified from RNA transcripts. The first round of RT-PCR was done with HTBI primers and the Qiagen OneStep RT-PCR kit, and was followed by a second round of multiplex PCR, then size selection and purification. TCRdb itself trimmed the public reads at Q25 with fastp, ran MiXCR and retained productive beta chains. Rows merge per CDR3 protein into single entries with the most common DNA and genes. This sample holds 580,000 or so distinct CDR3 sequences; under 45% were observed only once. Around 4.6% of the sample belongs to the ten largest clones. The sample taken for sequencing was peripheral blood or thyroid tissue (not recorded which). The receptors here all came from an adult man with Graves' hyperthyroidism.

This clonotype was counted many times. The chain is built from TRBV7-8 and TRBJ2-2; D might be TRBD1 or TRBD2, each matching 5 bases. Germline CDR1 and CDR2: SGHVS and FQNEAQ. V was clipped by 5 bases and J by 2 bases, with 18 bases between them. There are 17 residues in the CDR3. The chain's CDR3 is CASSLPFGTANTGELFF. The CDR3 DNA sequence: TGTGCCAGCAGCCTACCATTCGGGACGGCCAACACCGGGGAGCTGTTTTTT.

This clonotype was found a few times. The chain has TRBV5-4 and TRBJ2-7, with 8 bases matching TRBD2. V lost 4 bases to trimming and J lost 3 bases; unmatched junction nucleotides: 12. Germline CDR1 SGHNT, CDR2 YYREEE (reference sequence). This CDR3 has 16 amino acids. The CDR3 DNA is TGTGCCAGCAGCCAAGCTGTCGGGAGGGGGGACTACGAGCAGTACTTC. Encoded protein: CASSQAVGRGDYEQYF.

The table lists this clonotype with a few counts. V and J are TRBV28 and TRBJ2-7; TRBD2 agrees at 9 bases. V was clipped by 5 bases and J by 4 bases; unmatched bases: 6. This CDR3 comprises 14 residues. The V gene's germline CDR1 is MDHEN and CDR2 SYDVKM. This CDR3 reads CASSPSGAFYEQYF. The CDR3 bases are TGTGCCAGCAGTCCTAGCGGGGCCTTTTACGAGCAGTACTTC.

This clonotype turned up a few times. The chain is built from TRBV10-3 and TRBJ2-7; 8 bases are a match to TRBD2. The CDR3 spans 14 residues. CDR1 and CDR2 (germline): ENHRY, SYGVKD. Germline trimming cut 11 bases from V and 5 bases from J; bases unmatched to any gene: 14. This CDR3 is CAVGGVTSPNEQYF. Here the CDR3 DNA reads TGTGCCGTCGGGGGGGTGACGTCCCCAAACGAGCAGTACTTC.

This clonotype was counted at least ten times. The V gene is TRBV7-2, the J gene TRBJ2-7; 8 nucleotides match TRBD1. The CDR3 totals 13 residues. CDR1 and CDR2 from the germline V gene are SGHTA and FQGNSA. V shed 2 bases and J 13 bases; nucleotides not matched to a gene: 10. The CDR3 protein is CASSLTSDRAPYF. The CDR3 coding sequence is TGTGCCAGCAGCTTAACCTCGGACAGGGCGCCCTACTTC.

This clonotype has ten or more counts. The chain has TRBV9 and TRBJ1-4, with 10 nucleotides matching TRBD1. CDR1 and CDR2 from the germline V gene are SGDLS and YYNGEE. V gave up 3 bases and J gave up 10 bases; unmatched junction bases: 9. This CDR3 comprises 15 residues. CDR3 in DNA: TGTGCCAGCAGCGCGAGGGGGACAGGGGCAGGAAAACTGTTTTTT. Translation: CASSARGTGAGKLFF.

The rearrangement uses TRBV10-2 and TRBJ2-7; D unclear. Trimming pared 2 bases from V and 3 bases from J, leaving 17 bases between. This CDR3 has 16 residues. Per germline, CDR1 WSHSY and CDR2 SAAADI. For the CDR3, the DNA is TGCGCCAGCAGTGAGGTTCCGGGCCTCATCAACTACGAGCAGTACTTC. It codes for CASSEVPGLINYEQYF.

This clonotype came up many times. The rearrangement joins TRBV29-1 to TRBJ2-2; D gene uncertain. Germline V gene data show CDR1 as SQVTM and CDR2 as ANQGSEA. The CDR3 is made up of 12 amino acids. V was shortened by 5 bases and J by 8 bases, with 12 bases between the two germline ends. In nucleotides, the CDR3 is TGCAGCGTTTACGGGCCGAGGGGGGAGCTGTTTTTT. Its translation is CSVYGPRGELFF.

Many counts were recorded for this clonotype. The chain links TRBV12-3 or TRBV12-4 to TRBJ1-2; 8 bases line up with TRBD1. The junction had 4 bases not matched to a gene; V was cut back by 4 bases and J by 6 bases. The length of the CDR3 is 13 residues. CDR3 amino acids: CASSSQGGDGYTF. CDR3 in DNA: TGTGCCAGCAGTTCACAGGGGGGTGATGGCTACACCTTC.

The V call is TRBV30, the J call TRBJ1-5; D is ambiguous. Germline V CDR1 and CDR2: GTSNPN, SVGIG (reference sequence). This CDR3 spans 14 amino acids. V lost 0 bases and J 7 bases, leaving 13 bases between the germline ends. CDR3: CAWSVRGVGQPQHF. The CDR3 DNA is TGTGCCTGGAGTGTCCGCGGTGTTGGGCAGCCCCAGCATTTT.

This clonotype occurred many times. Written as DNA, the CDR3 is TGTGCCAGCCTAACGCGGCAGCGGGGACAAGAGACCCAGTACTTC. Translated: CASLTRQRGQETQYF. The rearrangement joins TRBV6-5 to TRBJ2-5; 7 positions match TRBD2. Germline-derived CDR1 and CDR2 are MNHEY and SVGAGI. The V gene end was trimmed by 8 bases and the J gene end by 2 bases; junction bases not matched to a gene: 11. The CDR3 sequence is 15 residues long.

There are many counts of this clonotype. The CDR3 nucleotides are TGTGCCAGCAGCTTAGCGCTGACAGGGGTAATTCCCTACGAGCAGTACTTC. Protein: CASSLALTGVIPYEQYF. The rearrangement links TRBV7-8 to TRBJ2-7; 8 bases fit TRBD1. Trimming cost V 0 bases and J 2 bases; bases outside gene matches: 9. Germline-derived CDR1 and CDR2 are SGHVS and FQNEAQ. The CDR3 extends over 17 amino acids. The whole variable domain, remainder taken from reference TRBV7-8 and TRBJ2-7, is GAGVSQSPRYKVAKRGQDVALRCDPISGHVSLFWYQQALGQGPEFLTYFQNEAQLDKSGLPSDRFFAERPEGSVSTLKIQRTQQEDSAVYLCASSLALTGVIPYEQYFGPGTRLTVT.

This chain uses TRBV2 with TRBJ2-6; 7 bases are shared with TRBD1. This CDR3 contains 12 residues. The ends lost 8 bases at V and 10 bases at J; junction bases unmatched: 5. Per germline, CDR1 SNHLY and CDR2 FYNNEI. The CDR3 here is CASGAGGNVLTF. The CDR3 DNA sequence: TGTGCCAGCGGGGCAGGGGGAAACGTCCTGACTTTC.

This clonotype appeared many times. The DNA for the CDR3 is TGTGCCACCAGCAGTTCTCGGGGCACCTACGAGCAGTACTTC. Protein product: CATSSSRGTYEQYF. The chain has TRBV15 and TRBJ2-7; D assignment may be TRBD1 or TRBD2 (5 bases each). V was clipped by 3 bases and J by 2 bases, with 11 bases between them. CDR3 length: 14 amino acids. Germline V CDR1 and CDR2: LNHNV, YYDKDF (reference sequence).

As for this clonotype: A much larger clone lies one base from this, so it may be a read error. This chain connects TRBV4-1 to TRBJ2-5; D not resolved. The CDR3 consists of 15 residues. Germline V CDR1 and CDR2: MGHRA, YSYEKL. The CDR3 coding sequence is TGTGCCAGCAGCCCCGTAGCTTTGGTGAAAGAGACCCAGCACTTC. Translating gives CASSPVALVKETQHF.

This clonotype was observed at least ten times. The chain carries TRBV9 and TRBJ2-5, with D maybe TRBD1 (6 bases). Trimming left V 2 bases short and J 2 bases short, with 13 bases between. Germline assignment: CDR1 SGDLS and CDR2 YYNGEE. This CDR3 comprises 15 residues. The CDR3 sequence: CASSVIPTGQETQYF. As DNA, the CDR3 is TGTGCCAGCAGCGTCATACCGACAGGACAAGAGACCCAGTACTTC.

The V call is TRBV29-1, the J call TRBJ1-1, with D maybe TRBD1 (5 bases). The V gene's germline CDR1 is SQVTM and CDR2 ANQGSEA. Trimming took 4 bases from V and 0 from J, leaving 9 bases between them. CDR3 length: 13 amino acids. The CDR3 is CSVAGPMNTEAFF. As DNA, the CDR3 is TGCAGCGTTGCGGGACCCATGAACACTGAAGCTTTCTTT.

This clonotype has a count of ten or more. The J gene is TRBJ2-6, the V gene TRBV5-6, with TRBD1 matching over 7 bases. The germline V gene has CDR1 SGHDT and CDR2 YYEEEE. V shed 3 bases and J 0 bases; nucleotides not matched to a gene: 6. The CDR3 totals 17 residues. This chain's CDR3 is CASSWPGQSSGANVLTF. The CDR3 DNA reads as TGTGCCAGCAGCTGGCCGGGACAGAGCTCTGGGGCCAACGTCCTGACTTTC.

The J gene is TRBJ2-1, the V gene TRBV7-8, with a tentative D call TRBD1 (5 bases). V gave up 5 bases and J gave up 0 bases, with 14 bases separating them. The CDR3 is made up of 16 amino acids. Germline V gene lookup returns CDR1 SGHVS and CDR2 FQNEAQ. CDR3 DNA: TGTGCCAGCAGCCTCAAGACAGTAAGCTCCTACAATGAGCAGTTCTTC. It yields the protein CASSLKTVSSYNEQFF.

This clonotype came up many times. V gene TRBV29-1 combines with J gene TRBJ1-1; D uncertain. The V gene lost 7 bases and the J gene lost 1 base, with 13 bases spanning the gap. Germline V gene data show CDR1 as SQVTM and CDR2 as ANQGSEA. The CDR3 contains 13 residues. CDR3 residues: CSARGWGNTEAFF. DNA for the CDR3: TGCAGCGCCCGCGGTTGGGGGAACACTGAAGCTTTCTTT.

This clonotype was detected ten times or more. The CDR3 spells CASSRLGLAGYEQYF. In DNA form, the CDR3 reads TGTGCCAGCAGCCGACTGGGACTAGCGGGGTACGAGCAGTACTTC. This chain links TRBV7-2 with TRBJ2-7; TRBD2 aligns across 13 bases. Germline assignment: CDR1 SGHTA and CDR2 FQGNSA. V shed 5 bases and J 4 bases; nucleotides not matched to a gene: 5. The CDR3 is made up of 15 amino acids.

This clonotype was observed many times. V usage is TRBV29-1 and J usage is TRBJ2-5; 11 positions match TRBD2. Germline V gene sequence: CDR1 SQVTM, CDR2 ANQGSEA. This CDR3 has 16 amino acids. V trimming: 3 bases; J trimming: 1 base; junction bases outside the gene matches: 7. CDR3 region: CSVEGFSGGAQETQYF. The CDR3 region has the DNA TGCAGCGTTGAGGGTTTTAGCGGGGGGGCCCAAGAGACCCAGTACTTC.

CDR3 sequence: CSARWDRGLANYGYTF. The CDR3 nucleotides read TGCAGTGCTAGATGGGACAGGGGATTAGCTAACTATGGCTACACCTTC. This chain joins TRBV20-1 and TRBJ1-2; 10 bases agree with TRBD1. CDR1 is DFQATT, CDR2 SNEGSKA, per germline (reference sequence). The CDR3 extends over 16 amino acids. J gave up 0 bases and V 2 bases, and 6 bases lay outside the gene matches.

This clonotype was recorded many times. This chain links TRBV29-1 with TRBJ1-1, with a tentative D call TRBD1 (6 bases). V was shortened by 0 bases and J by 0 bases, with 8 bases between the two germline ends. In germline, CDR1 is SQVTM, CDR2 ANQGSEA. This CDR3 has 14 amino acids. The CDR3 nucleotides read TGCAGCGTTGAAGAGACAGGTTTGAACACTGAAGCTTTCTTT. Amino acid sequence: CSVEETGLNTEAFF. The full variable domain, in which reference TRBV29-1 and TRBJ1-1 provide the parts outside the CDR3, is SAVISQKPSRDICQRGTSLTIQCQVDSQVTMMFWYRQQPGQSLTLIATANQGSEATYESGFVIDKFPISRPNLTFSTLTVSNMSPEDSSIYLCSVEETGLNTEAFFGQGTRLTVV.

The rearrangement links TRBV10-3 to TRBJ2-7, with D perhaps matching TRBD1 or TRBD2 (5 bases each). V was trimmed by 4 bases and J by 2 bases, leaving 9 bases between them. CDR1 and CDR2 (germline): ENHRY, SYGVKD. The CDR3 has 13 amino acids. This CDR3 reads CAISGDGAYEQYF. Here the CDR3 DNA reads TGTGCCATCAGTGGGGACGGGGCCTACGAGCAGTACTTC.

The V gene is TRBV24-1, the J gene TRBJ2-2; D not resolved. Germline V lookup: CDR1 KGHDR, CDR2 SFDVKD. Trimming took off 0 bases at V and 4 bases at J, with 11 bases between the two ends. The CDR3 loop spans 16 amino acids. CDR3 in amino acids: CATSDLLTPTTGELFF. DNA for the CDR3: TGTGCCACCAGTGATTTGCTGACCCCGACCACCGGGGAGCTGTTTTTT.